This record concerns one T cell receptor beta chain sequence. Its antigen remains unknown. Sequenced by immunoSEQ multiplex PCR; TCRdb stores in-frame clones only, minus some. Counted here are about 320,000 clones, 85% occurring once; the ten biggest clones make up 2% to 2.5%. The source of the sample is a study of Ad26.COV2.S vaccination and SARS-CoV-2 variants. Study in general: Trial arm assignment for the donor was COV1001 Ad26.COV2.S. The authors gave Ad26.COV2.S intramuscularly, either once or twice 56 days apart. Whole-study results and caveats: Placebo recipients showed lower spike-specific TCR breadth than vaccinees.

V gave up 0 bases and J gave up 2 bases; unmatched junction bases: 10. Germline CDR1 reads PRHDT; CDR2 reads FYEKMQ (reference sequence). The CDR3 sequence is 17 residues long. Specified treatment: roughly 19 received Ad26.COV2.S at low or high dose, single or two shots; roughly five received placebo; per-sample allocation not given. It was on day 63 after the first vaccine or placebo injection that samples were taken. What was given as vaccine was an Ad26 vector encoding Wuhan-strain SARS-CoV-2 spike. The sequence was collected from a person between 18 and 65 years old who received the Ad26.COV2.S COVID-19 vaccine or a placebo. This chain uses TRBV13 with TRBJ2-7; 7 bases are a match to TRBD1. Material: peripheral blood, obtained in a trial of Ad26.COV2.S vaccine versus placebo. CDR3 protein: CASSLGGPTGIAYEQYF. CDR3 bases: TGTGCCAGCAGCTTAGGGGGGCCGACAGGGATTGCCTACGAGCAGTACTTC.